Listed below are T cell receptor beta chains from one sample, sequenced in a study of blood T cell repertoires in COVID-19. Profiling relied on immunoSEQ multiplex PCR, and the TCRdb table lists in-frame clones only, not all of them. The sample consists of 110,000 to 150,000 clones, approximately 84% of them appearing once. The sample taken for sequencing was peripheral blood. These receptors were taken from a woman aged 55-70 years with acute or convalescent COVID-19. CDR3s include the opening cysteine and the closing phenylalanine or tryptophan. Fields, in order: V gene, J gene, CDR3 protein.

TRBV27	TRBJ1-6	CASKWFSSYNSPLHF
TRBV9	TRBJ2-3	CASSGGEFRADTQYF
TRBV28	TRBJ2-7	CASRGQGIRYEQYF
TRBV5-1	TRBJ2-6	CASSLGGGPGANVLTF
TRBV5-1	TRBJ2-7	CASSLALGSYEQYF
TRBV4-1	TRBJ2-1	CASSQLRPGLAGGYNEQFF
TRBV7-9	TRBJ1-5	CASSSQGNQPQHF
TRBV7-8	TRBJ2-1	CASNPGGLDSYNEQFF
TRBV30	TRBJ2-1	CAWSVGSGIYNEQFF
TRBV7-8	TRBJ1-2	CASRAAATPSGYTF
TRBV5-1	TRBJ2-3	CASSFGRSTDTQYF
TRBV28	TRBJ2-7	CASLSGIYREQYF
TRBV12-3/TRBV12-4	TRBJ1-5	CASSFSSNQPQHF
TRBV19	TRBJ1-5	CASSVTGGAFGQPQHF
TRBV15	TRBJ1-1	CATSREGRRNTEAFF
TRBV5-1	TRBJ1-4	CASSTGGVGEKLFF
TRBV5-4	TRBJ1-2	CASSFPGDYGYTF
TRBV9	TRBJ2-1	CASSPGRSSYNEQFF
TRBV28	TRBJ1-2	CASSPSDRGQRYGYTF
TRBV30	TRBJ1-4	CAWSSTGGNEKLFF
TRBV6-1	TRBJ1-1	CASSEREFTEAFF
TRBV7-9	TRBJ1-4	CASSPPGGDVAKLFF